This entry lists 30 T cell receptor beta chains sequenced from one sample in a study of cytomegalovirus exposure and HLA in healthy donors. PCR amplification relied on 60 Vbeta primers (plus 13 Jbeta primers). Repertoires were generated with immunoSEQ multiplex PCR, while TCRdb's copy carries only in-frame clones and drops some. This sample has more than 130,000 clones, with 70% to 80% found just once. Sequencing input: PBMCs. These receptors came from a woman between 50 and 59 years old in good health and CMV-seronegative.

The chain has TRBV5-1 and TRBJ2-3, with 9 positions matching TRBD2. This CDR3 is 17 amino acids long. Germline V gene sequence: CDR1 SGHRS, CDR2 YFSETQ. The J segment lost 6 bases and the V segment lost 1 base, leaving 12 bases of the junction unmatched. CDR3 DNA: TGCGCCAGCAGCTTGAGGAGCGGGGGGCCCGCCGGGGATACGCAGTATTTT. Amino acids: CASSLRSGGPAGDTQYF.

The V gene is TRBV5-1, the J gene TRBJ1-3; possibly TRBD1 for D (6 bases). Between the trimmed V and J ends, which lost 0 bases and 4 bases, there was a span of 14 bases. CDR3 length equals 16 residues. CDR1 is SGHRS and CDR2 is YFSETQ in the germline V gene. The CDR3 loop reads CASSLGRGGSGNTIYF. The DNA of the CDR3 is TGCGCCAGCAGCTTGGGCAGGGGCGGTTCGGGAAACACCATATATTTT.

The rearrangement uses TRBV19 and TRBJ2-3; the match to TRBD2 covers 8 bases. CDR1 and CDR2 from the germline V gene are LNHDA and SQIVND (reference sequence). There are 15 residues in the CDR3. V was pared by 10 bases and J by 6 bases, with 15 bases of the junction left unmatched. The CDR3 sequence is CATRLTGGGGDTQYF. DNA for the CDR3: TGTGCCACCCGACTCACCGGGGGGGGAGGGGATACGCAGTATTTT.

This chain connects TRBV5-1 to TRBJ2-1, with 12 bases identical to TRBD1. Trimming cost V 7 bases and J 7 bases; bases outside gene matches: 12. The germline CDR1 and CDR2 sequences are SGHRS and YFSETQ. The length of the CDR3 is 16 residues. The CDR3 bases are TGCGCCAGCGCCCCGAATACGGGACAGGGGGCAAATGAGCAGTTCTTC. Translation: CASAPNTGQGANEQFF. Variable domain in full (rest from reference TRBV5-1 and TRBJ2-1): KAGVTQTPRYLIKTRGQQVTLSCSPISGHRSVSWYQQTPGQGLQFLFEYFSETQRNKGNFPGRFSGRQFSNSRSEMNVSTLELGDSALYLCASAPNTGQGANEQFFGPGTRLTVL.

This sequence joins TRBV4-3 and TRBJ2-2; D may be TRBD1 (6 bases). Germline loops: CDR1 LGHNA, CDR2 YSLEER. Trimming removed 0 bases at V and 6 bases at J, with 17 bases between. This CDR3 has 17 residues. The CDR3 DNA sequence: TGCGCCAGCAGCCAAGATCGAGGGGGAAGATTCGCCGGGGAGCTGTTTTTT. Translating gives CASSQDRGGRFAGELFF.

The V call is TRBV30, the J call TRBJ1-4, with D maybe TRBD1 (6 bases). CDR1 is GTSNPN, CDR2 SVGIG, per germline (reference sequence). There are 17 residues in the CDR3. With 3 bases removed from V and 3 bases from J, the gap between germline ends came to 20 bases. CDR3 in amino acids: CAWSGLSLGHSNEKLFF. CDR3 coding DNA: TGTGCCTGGAGCGGGTTATCTCTGGGACATTCTAATGAAAAACTGTTTTTT.

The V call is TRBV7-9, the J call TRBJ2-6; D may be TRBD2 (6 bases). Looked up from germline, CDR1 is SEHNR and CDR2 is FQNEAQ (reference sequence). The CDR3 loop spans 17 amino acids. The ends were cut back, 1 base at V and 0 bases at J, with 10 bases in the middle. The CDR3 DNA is TGTGCCAGCAGCTTAGATGCGGGGTTCTCTGGGGCCAACGTCCTGACTTTC. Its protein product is CASSLDAGFSGANVLTF. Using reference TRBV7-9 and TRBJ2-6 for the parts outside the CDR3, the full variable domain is DTGVSQNPRHKITKRGQNVTFRCDPISEHNRLYWYRQTLGQGPEFLTYFQNEAQLEKSRLLSDRFSAERPKGSFSTLEIQRTEQGDSAMYLCASSLDAGFSGANVLTFGAGSRLTVL.

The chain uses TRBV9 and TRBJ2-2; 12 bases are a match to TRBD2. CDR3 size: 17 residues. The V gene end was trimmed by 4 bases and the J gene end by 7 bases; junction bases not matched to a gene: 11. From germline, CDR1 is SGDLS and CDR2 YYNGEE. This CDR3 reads CASSTLAGGRRGGELFF. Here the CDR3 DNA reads TGTGCCAGCAGCACACTAGCGGGGGGCCGCCGGGGCGGGGAGCTGTTTTTT.

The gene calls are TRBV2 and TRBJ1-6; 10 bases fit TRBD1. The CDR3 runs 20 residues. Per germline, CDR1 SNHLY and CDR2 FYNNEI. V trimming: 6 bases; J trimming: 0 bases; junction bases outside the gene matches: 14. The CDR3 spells CASRGPGQGPPSSYNSPLHF. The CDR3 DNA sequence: TGTGCCAGCAGAGGACCGGGACAGGGGCCTCCGAGCTCCTATAATTCACCCCTCCACTTT.

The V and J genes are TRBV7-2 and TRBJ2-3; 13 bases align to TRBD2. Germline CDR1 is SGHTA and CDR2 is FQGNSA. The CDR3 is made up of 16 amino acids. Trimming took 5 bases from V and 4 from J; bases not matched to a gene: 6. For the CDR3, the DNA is TGTGCCAGCAGCCCGGGGACTAGCGGGACCCCAGATACGCAGTATTTT. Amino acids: CASSPGTSGTPDTQYF.

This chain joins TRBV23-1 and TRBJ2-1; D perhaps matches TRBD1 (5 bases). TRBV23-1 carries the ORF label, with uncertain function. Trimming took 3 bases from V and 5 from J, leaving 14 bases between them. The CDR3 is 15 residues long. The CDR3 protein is CASSHHAPTDNEQFF. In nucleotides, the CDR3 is TGCGCCAGCAGTCATCACGCCCCGACAGACAATGAGCAGTTCTTC.

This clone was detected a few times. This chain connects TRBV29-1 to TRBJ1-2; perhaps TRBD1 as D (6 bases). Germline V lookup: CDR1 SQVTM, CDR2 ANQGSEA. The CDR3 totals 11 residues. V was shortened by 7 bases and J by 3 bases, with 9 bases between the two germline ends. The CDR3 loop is CSGDTDYGYTF. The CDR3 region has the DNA TGCAGCGGGGACACCGACTATGGCTACACCTTC.

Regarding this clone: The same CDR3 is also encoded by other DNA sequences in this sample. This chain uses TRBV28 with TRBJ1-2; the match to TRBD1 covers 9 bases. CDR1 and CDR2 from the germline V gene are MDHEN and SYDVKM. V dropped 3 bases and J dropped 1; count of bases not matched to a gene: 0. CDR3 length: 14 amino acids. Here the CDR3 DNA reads TGTGCCAGCAGTTTGGGACAGGGTAACTATGGCTACACCTTC. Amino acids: CASSLGQGNYGYTF.

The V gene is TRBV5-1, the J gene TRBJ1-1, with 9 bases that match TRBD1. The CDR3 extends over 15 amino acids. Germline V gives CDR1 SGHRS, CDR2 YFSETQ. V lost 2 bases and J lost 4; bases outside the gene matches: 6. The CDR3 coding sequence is TGCGCCAGCAGCTTTTCGGGACAGGGATTCACTGAAGCTTTCTTT. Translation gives CASSFSGQGFTEAFF.

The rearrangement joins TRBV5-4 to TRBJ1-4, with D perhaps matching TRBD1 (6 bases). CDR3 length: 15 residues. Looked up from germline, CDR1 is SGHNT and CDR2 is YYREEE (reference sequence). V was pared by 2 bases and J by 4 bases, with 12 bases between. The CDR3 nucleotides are TGTGCCAGCAGCTTACAGGGAGCTTTTAATGAAAAACTGTTTTTT. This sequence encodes CASSLQGAFNEKLFF. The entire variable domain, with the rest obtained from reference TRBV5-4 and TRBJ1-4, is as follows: ETGVTQSPTHLIKTRGQQVTLRCSSQSGHNTVSWYQQALGQGPQFIFQYYREEENGRGNFPPRFSGLQFPNYSSELNVNALELDDSALYLCASSLQGAFNEKLFFGSGTQLSVL.

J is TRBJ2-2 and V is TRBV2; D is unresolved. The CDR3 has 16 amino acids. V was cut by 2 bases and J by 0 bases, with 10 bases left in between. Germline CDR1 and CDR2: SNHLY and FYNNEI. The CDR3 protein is CASSERGRSNTGELFF. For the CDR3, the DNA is TGTGCCAGCAGTGAACGCGGCAGATCGAACACCGGGGAGCTGTTTTTT.

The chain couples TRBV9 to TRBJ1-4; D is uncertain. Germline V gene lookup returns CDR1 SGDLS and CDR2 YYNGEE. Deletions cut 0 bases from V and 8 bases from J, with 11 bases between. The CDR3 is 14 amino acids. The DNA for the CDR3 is TGTGCCAGCAGCGTAGCGGGGAGGCCGGAAAAACTGTTTTTT. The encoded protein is CASSVAGRPEKLFF.

The chain's CDR3 is CASSSESHQPQHF. Written as DNA, the CDR3 is TGTGCCAGTAGCTCGGAGAGTCATCAGCCCCAGCATTTT. The chain has TRBV19 and TRBJ1-5; D is unclear. Trimming took 6 bases from V and 5 from J, leaving 11 bases between them. Germline V lookup: CDR1 LNHDA, CDR2 SQIVND (reference sequence). CDR3 size: 13 residues.

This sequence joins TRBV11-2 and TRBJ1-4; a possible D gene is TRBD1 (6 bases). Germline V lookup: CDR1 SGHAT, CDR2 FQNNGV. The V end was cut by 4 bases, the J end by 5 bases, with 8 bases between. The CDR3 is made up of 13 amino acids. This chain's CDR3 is CASSWTENEKLFF. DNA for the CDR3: TGTGCCAGCAGCTGGACAGAAAATGAAAAACTGTTTTTT. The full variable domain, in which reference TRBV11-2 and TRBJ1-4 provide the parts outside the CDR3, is EAGVAQSPRYKIIEKRQSVAFWCNPISGHATLYWYQQILGQGPKLLIQFQNNGVVDDSQLPKDRFSAERLKGVDSTLKIQPAKLEDSAVYLCASSWTENEKLFFGSGTQLSVL.

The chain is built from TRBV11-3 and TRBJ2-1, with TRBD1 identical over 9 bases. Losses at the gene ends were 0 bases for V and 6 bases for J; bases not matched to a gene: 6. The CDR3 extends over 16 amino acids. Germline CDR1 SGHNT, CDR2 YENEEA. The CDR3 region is CASSLEGDRVGNEQFF. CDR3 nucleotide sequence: TGTGCCAGCAGCTTAGAGGGGGACAGGGTAGGCAATGAGCAGTTCTTC.

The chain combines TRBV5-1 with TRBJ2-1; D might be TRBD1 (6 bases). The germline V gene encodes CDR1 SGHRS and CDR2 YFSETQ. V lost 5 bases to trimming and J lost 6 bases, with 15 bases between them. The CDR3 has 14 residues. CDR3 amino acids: CASSTTGFINEQFF. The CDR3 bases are TGCGCCAGCAGTACAACAGGGTTCATCAATGAGCAGTTCTTC.

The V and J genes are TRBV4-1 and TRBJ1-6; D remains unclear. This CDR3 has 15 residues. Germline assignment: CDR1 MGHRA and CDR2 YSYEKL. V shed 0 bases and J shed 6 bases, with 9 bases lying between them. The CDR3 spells CASSQEGLFNSPLHF. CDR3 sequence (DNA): TGCGCCAGCAGCCAAGAGGGCCTCTTTAATTCACCCCTCCACTTT.

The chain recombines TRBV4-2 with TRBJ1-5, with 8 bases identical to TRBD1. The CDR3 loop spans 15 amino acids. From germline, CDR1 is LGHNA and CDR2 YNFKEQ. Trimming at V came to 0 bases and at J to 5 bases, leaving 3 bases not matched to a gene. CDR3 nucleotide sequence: TGTGCCAGCAGCCAAGACGGACAGGGTTATCAGCCCCAGCATTTT. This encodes CASSQDGQGYQPQHF.

DNA for the CDR3: TGTGCCAGCAGCGTGGACAGGGAGGTCGGGGAGCTGTTTTTT. Translation gives CASSVDREVGELFF. The chain combines TRBV28 with TRBJ2-2; TRBD1 agrees at 8 bases. The CDR3 is 14 residues long. Unmatched junction bases numbered 7, after V lost 6 bases and J lost 7 bases. The germline CDR1 and CDR2 sequences are MDHEN and SYDVKM.

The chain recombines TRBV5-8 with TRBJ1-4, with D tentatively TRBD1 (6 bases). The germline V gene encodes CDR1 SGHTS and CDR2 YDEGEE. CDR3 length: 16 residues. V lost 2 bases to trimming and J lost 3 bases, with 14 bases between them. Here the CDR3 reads CASSLGQPPSNEKLFF. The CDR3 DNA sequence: TGTGCCAGCAGCTTAGGACAGCCTCCTTCTAATGAAAAACTGTTTTTT.

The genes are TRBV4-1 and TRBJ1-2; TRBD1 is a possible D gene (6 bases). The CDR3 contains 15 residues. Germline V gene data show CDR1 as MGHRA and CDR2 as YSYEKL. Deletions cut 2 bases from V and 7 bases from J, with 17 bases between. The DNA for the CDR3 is TGCGCCAGCAGCCAAACAGGGTTCGGGAAGACTGGCTACACCTTC. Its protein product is CASSQTGFGKTGYTF.

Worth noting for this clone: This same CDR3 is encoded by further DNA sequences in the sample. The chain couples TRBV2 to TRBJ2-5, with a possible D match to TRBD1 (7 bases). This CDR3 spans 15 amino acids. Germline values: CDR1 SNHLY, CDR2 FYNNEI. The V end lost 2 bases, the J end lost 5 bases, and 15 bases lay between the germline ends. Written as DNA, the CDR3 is TGTGCCAGCAGTGAACGGGCAGGGGGAGGTGAGACCCAGTACTTC. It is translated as CASSERAGGGETQYF.

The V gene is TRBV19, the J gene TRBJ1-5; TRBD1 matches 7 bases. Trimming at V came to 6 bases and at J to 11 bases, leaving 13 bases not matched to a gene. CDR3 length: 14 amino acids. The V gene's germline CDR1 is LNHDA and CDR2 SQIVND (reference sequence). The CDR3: CASRSDREVTSQHF. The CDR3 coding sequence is TGTGCCAGTAGGAGCGACAGGGAGGTAACGTCCCAGCATTTT.

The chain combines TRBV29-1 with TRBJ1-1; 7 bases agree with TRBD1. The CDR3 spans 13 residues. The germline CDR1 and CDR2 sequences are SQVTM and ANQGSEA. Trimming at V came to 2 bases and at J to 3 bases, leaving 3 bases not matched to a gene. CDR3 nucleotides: TGCAGCGTTGAAAAGGGGGCAGACACTGAAGCTTTCTTT. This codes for CSVEKGADTEAFF.

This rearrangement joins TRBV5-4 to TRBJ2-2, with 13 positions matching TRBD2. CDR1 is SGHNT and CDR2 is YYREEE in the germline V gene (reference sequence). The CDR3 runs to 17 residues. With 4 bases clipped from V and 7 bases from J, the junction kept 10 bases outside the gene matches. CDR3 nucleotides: TGTGCCAGCAGCCCGACTAGCGGGGGGTTGCAGAACGGGGAGCTGTTTTTT. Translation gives CASSPTSGGLQNGELFF.